This TCR beta chain was profiled in a study of long-term antiretroviral therapy in people with HIV (dated 2022 in TCRdb). Notes on the research overall: The earliest samples were collected roughly a decade before the 2015 WHO recommendation for immediate ART, at a time when ART was usually postponed until CD4 counts fell. Among the approximately 30 participants with HIV, eleven were female. From 30 adults with confirmed HIV infection, the cohort provided over 150 cryopreserved PBMC samples, gathered serially across a mean of around six years (range 1-12). Whether ART initiation and durable HIV suppression were associated with changes in peripheral blood TRB repertoire composition and diversity was tested in a retrospective serial study. Test extractions of a monoclonal T-cell line alongside approximately 34 polyclonal samples showed no cross-contamination during QIAcube processing.

In the germline V gene (reference sequence), CDR1 corresponds to SSHAT and CDR2 to FNYEAQ. The CDR3, cysteine through phenylalanine, is 16 amino acids long. Left in the record is the CDR3 DNA by itself, 48 bases read in frame from the first base. Results the study describes overall, beyond this receptor: Expanded TRB clones identified before ART initiation dominated the repertoire across all time points, though the dominance fluctuated and decreased in many PLHIV after ART. Inferences about post-ART repertoire changes were limited because no data were available on ART adherence, viral resistance or therapy changes. Because PBMC availability was limited, only the TCR beta chain was sequenced, with no alpha chain pairing. CDR3 length ranges in HIV repertoires were narrower than in controls, and network structure suggested an antigen-experienced repertoire with only a slight naive shift after ART. The samples span the years 2004 to 2017, and the ART regimens used at that time may not be as effective as current regimens. ART initiation was associated with a significant increase in TRB diversity, but diversity stayed significantly below transplant donor controls even after long-term ART. Unsorted PBMC were profiled instead of sorted CD4+ and CD8+ T cells because pre-ART samples had limited cell numbers.

The immunoSEQ hsTCRB v3.0 assay was used at survey level resolution for TRB variable region sequencing. TRB sequencing targeted a depth of 40,000-50,000 T-cell genomes per sample. An Illumina MiSeq with a v3 150-cycle kit was used to sequence the pooled TRB libraries. Processing in the source paper ran as follows. Repertoire analysis ran in R within a reproducible Nextflow workflow covering QC, data transformation and analysis. LymphoSeq2, an R package for AIRR-Seq data exploration, was used to implement custom analyses. A few samples that produced fewer than 5000 total TRB sequences were removed, so 150 to 200 HIV repertoires were analyzed. Among the roughly 200 retained HIV repertoires, 59 were collected before ART initiation and 120 to 140 after ART initiation. Repertoires were downsampled to 5000 TRB nucleotide sequences, with summary statistics averaged over 100 downsampling iterations. The analysis kept only TRB sequences whose CDR3 regions were at least seven amino acids long. Diversity was assessed using a clonality score derived from Shannon entropy and using the Gini coefficient. In repertoire networks, the top 5000 CDR3 amino acid sequences were linked whenever an edit distance of one separated two sequences. GLIPH2 predicted antigen specificity groups and MHC restriction for TRB CDR3 amino acid sequences. To flag known CMV, EBV, HIV or tissue antigen associations, CDR3 amino acid sequences were matched against VDJdb and McPAS-TCR. Pre-ART, post-ART and control groups were compared with Wilcoxon signed-rank tests and Holm-Bonferroni correction. Imported from immuneACCESS, the table was reduced by TCRdb to in-frame sequences with V and J called. These copies leave out some clones; in studies compared against another copy, an unresolved V gene accounts for under half, and the cause of the remainder is not known. The D gene and trimming were derived from the DNA, and the V and J assignments and clone size from that table. Within this sample are roughly 20,000 clones, with about 81% of them counted one time only. Of the sample, 7.2% is held by the ten largest clones.

Comments on this clone: Its specific antigen is unknown. One end of the junction is discordant with germline, which a read error may explain.

To be included, a participant needed at least one PBMC sample from before ART initiation plus at least two post-ART samples. All participants with HIV were treated in the United States of America. Before DNA extraction, cryopreserved samples of about 1-11 million PBMC were thawed and then washed. At the time of the earliest PBMC sample for each participant with HIV, ages ranged from roughly 20 to 60 years. Each participant contributed PBMC samples from 1-4 timepoints before ART initiation and 2-8 timepoints after ART initiation, with a median of 7 samples. For every participant, serial HIV viral load, CD4+ T-cell count, ART history and demographic data were obtained. A Qiagen kit on a QIAcube was used to extract genomic DNA from unsorted PBMC, with samples processed in batches of 12.

The material was unsorted PBMCs, obtained 1.5 years after starting antiretroviral therapy. This TCR came from a man aged 25-45 years with HIV. The V and J genes are TRBV7-7 and TRBJ2-1; 10 middle bases align to TRBD2. The sequenced DNA is TGTGCTAGCAGCTTAGGGACTAGCGAGCCTAGCTATGAGCAGTTCTTC. Its protein reads: CASSLGTSEPSYEQFF.